Below, 11 T cell receptor beta chains from the same sample are listed, as sequenced in a study of breast tumors, draining lymph nodes, adjacent tissues. TCRdb passed the multiplex PCR reads through MiXCR, listing each CDR3 protein once. The sample shows 290,000 or so distinct CDR3 sequences, more than 30% of them seen only once. Samples came from axillary lymph nodes draining the breast cancer. The sequencing input was axillary lymph node tissue. These receptors originate from a female donor with breast cancer. Some clones in this sample may be carry-over from other donors' samples.

This clonotype has more than one count but fewer than ten. A much bigger clone sits one base away, suggesting this may be a read error. This likely comes from a read error, as the CDR3 has no conserved phenylalanine or tryptophan at its end. V and J are TRBV19 and TRBJ2-1; 10 bases are shared with TRBD1. The V and J ends lost 2 bases and 4 bases, in that order; junction bases with no gene match: 5. The CDR3 covers 16 residues. The V gene's germline CDR1 is LNHDA and CDR2 SQIVND (reference sequence). The CDR3 DNA sequence: TGTGCCAGTAGTATAAGGGGGACAGGGGTTTACAATGAGCAGTTCTCC. This codes for CASSIRGTGVYNEQFS.

This clonotype was seen a few times. V usage is TRBV2 and J usage is TRBJ1-2, with 7 nucleotides matching TRBD1. The CDR3 is made up of 13 amino acids. Looked up from germline, CDR1 is SNHLY and CDR2 is FYNNEI. V trimming: 10 bases; J trimming: 0 bases; junction bases outside the gene matches: 5. The CDR3 here is CAKGDSANYGYTF. CDR3 nucleotides: TGTGCCAAGGGGGACAGTGCTAACTATGGCTACACCTTC.

This clonotype was picked up many times. This chain joins TRBV9 and TRBJ2-1; TRBD2 matches 8 bases. The V segment lost 7 bases and the J segment 6 bases; nucleotides outside the gene matches: 9. Germline CDR1 SGDLS, CDR2 YYNGEE. The CDR3 extends over 14 amino acids. CDR3 loop: CASSPGGVGNEQFF. CDR3 nucleotide sequence: TGTGCCAGCTCCCCGGGAGGGGTAGGCAATGAGCAGTTCTTC.

Note on this clonotype: A read error may be the cause here, since a much bigger clone is one base away. Given the absence of the conserved phenylalanine or tryptophan at the CDR3 end, a read error is likely. This sequence joins TRBV9 and TRBJ2-1; D is possibly TRBD1 (5 bases). The germline V and J ends were trimmed by 2 bases and 9 bases, with 12 bases remaining between them. This CDR3 contains 13 residues. In germline, CDR1 is SGDLS, CDR2 YYNGEE. In DNA, the CDR3 is TGTGCCAGCAGCGTCCCCCAGGGAACTGAGCAGTTCTCC. Protein product: CASSVPQGTEQFS.

This clonotype was counted a single time. The genes are TRBV19 and TRBJ2-2, with D unclear. V was shortened by 6 bases and J by 0 bases, with 14 bases between the two germline ends. The CDR3 is made up of 16 amino acids. Germline-derived CDR1 and CDR2 are LNHDA and SQIVND (reference sequence). The CDR3 sequence is CASRTAARTNTGELFF. CDR3 sequence (DNA): TGTGCCAGTAGAACCGCCGCGCGGACGAACACCGGGGAGCTGTTTTTT. The whole variable domain, remainder taken from reference TRBV19 and TRBJ2-2, is DGGITQSPKYLFRKEGQNVTLSCEQNLNHDAMYWYRQDPGQGLRLIYYSQIVNDFQKGDIAEGYSVSREKKESFPLTVTSAQKNPTAFYLCASRTAARTNTGELFFGEGSRLTVL.

This clonotype was seen ten or more times. The chain combines TRBV15 with TRBJ2-7, with 7 nucleotides matching TRBD1. This CDR3 region has 14 residues. Germline V gene lookup returns CDR1 LNHNV and CDR2 YYDKDF (reference sequence). After removal of 0 bases from V and 3 bases from J, the junction contained 2 bases not matched to a gene. The CDR3 sequence: CATSRESGGYEQYF. DNA of the CDR3: TGTGCCACCAGCAGAGAATCAGGGGGCTACGAGCAGTACTTC.

With respect to this clonotype: A read error may account for a junction end that differs from germline. The chain links TRBV3-1 to TRBJ2-7, with 7 bases fitting TRBD2. Germline V CDR1 and CDR2: LGHDT, YNNKEL (reference sequence). The CDR3 spans 14 residues. Written as DNA, the CDR3 is TGTGCCGGCAGCCAACGGGGGAGGGAGGACGAGCAGTACTTC. Protein: CAGSQRGREDEQYF.

On this clonotype: An end of the junction does not agree with germline; a read error may underlie this. V gene TRBV7-9 combines with J gene TRBJ1-2; D is uncertain. The V gene's germline CDR1 is SEHNR and CDR2 FQNEAQ (reference sequence). This CDR3 has 15 residues. The CDR3 loop reads CASSYDNLRQEGYPF. CDR3 in DNA: TGTGCCAGCAGCTACGATAATCTAAGGCAGGAGGGCTACCCCTTC.

The chain couples TRBV24-1 to TRBJ2-7; TRBD1 matches at 8 bases. The CDR3 has 13 amino acids. Germline CDR1 is KGHDR and CDR2 is SFDVKD. V lost 9 bases to trimming and J lost 3 bases; unmatched junction nucleotides: 6. The CDR3 sequence: CATGPGQVYEQYF. The CDR3 nucleotides read TGTGCCACCGGCCCGGGACAGGTCTACGAGCAGTACTTC.

This clonotype was detected only once. A much larger clone differs from this one at a single base, so this may be a read error. This chain uses TRBV4-3 with TRBJ2-7; D call uncertain. Germline V lookup: CDR1 LGHNA, CDR2 YSLEER. This CDR3 region has 15 residues. The CDR3 reads CASTQDWVNAYEQYF. DNA for the CDR3: TGCGCCAGCACCCAAGATTGGGTAAACGCCTACGAGCAGTACTTC.

The table lists this clonotype with many counts. This sequence joins TRBV5-8 and TRBJ2-3, with TRBD2 identical over 9 bases. The CDR3 consists of 16 residues. Germline CDR1 SGHTS, CDR2 YDEGEE. The J segment lost 3 bases and the V segment lost 1 base, leaving 6 bases of the junction unmatched. CDR3 in amino acids: CASSLSGGRGTDTQYF. As DNA, the CDR3 is TGTGCCAGCAGCTTGTCTGGCGGGAGGGGTACAGATACGCAGTATTTT.